Below are 13 T cell receptor beta chains sequenced from a single sample in a study of blood T cell repertoires in COVID-19. Assay used: immunoSEQ multiplex PCR; TCRdb lists only in-frame clones, some missing. The table shows over 250,000 clones, with 80% to 90% occurring only once. The source material was peripheral blood. The origin of the receptors is a woman in her seventies with acute or convalescent COVID-19.

The chain combines TRBV5-1 with TRBJ1-3; D is unclear. This CDR3 region has 15 residues. CDR1 is SGHRS and CDR2 is YFSETQ in the germline V gene. The germline V and J ends were trimmed by 1 base and 4 bases, with 12 bases remaining between them. For the CDR3, the DNA is TGCGCCAGCAGCTTGAGAGGCGGATGGGGAAACACCATATATTTT. Protein: CASSLRGGWGNTIYF.

J is TRBJ2-2 and V is TRBV2; D possibly corresponds to TRBD2 (6 bases). The V gene's germline CDR1 is SNHLY and CDR2 FYNNEI. V was clipped by 8 bases and J by 2 bases, with 12 bases between them. The CDR3 is made up of 14 amino acids. The CDR3 sequence is CASCQDYNTGELFF. For the CDR3, the DNA is TGTGCCAGCTGCCAGGACTACAACACCGGGGAGCTGTTTTTT.

The genes are TRBV7-8 and TRBJ1-1, with a possible D match to TRBD1 (5 bases). V gave up 1 base and J gave up 6 bases, with 12 bases separating them. The germline CDR1 and CDR2 sequences are SGHVS and FQNEAQ. This CDR3 spans 14 amino acids. This CDR3 is CASSLGRGGPEAFF. CDR3 sequence (DNA): TGTGCCAGCAGCTTAGGTAGGGGAGGGCCTGAAGCTTTCTTT.

The chain joins TRBV5-1 to TRBJ2-1; 11 nucleotides align to TRBD2. The junction had 5 bases not matched to a gene; V was cut back by 0 bases and J by 9 bases. The CDR3 loop spans 15 amino acids. The germline V gene encodes CDR1 SGHRS and CDR2 YFSETQ. The CDR3 region has the DNA TGCGCCAGCAGCTTGGTTAGCGGGGGGGCCGTTGAGCAGTTCTTC. This gives the protein CASSLVSGGAVEQFF.

The V call is TRBV3-1 (or the pseudogene TRBV3-2), the J call TRBJ1-2; D is unresolved. Germline V gene sequence: CDR1 LGHDT, CDR2 YNNKEL (reference sequence). The CDR3 consists of 13 residues. Deletions cut 2 bases from V and 0 bases from J, with 4 bases between. In DNA, the CDR3 is TGTGCCAGCAGCCAACAGGCTAACTATGGCTACACCTTC. Protein: CASSQQANYGYTF.

The chain joins TRBV10-3 to TRBJ1-2, with D unclear. The CDR3 length is 15 residues. V was clipped by 2 bases and J by 0 bases, with 10 bases between them. The germline V gene encodes CDR1 ENHRY and CDR2 SYGVKD. The CDR3 sequence is CAISERGDPNYGYTF. The CDR3 DNA sequence: TGTGCCATCAGTGAGAGAGGAGATCCTAACTATGGCTACACCTTC.

This rearrangement joins TRBV6-5 to TRBJ1-1, with 9 nucleotides matching TRBD1. This CDR3 spans 14 amino acids. Germline V gives CDR1 MNHEY, CDR2 SVGAGI. J gave up 6 bases and V 5 bases, and 7 bases lay outside the gene matches. The CDR3 DNA is TGTGCCAGCAGTCCGGGACAGGGTTACTCTGAAGCTTTCTTT. Translation gives CASSPGQGYSEAFF.

The chain carries TRBV5-6 and TRBJ1-5; TRBD1 aligns across 7 bases. V lost 3 bases, J lost 7 bases, and 10 bases stayed unmatched. CDR1 is SGHDT, CDR2 YYEEEE, per germline. CDR3 size: 15 residues. The CDR3 region has the DNA TGTGCCAGCAGCTCTACCAGGGGGACGGGACAGCCCCAGCATTTT. Translated: CASSSTRGTGQPQHF.

The rearrangement uses TRBV19 and TRBJ1-1; TRBD1 might be the D (6 bases). Germline lookup yields CDR1 LNHDA and CDR2 SQIVND (reference sequence). The CDR3 is 15 residues long. The V end was cut by 6 bases, the J end by 2 bases, with 16 bases between. Here the CDR3 reads CASSRADGTNTEAFF. The CDR3 bases are TGTGCCAGTAGCCGGGCAGACGGGACAAACACTGAAGCTTTCTTT.

This chain uses TRBV3-1 (or the pseudogene TRBV3-2) with TRBJ1-2, with D hard to call. The V gene's germline CDR1 is LGHDT and CDR2 YNNKEL (reference sequence). V lost 1 base to trimming and J lost 7 bases, with 10 bases between them. The CDR3 is made up of 13 amino acids. CDR3 protein: CASSQGGGFGYTF. In DNA form, the CDR3 reads TGTGCCAGCAGCCAAGGGGGAGGGTTTGGCTACACCTTC.

This CDR3 is CASIDRGRENTEAFF. The CDR3 DNA follows: TGTGCCAGCATCGACAGGGGGCGGGAGAACACTGAAGCTTTCTTT. The rearrangement uses TRBV6-5 and TRBJ1-1, with 10 bases aligning to TRBD1. The CDR3 covers 15 residues. Germline assignment: CDR1 MNHEY and CDR2 SVGAGI. Losses at the gene ends were 7 bases for V and 1 base for J; bases not matched to a gene: 6.

V usage is TRBV21-1 and J usage is TRBJ2-4; the D call of TRBD1 is as the table states it, not checked on the DNA. TRBV21-1 is deemed a pseudogene. CDR3 length: 16 amino acids. CDR3 sequence (DNA): TGTGCCAGCAGCAGTGGGACAGTGGGGACCAAAAACATTCAGTACTTC. It is translated as CASSSGTVGTKNIQYF.

This chain uses TRBV4-1 with TRBJ2-2, with unresolved D. CDR1 and CDR2 (germline): MGHRA, YSYEKL. The CDR3 has 15 amino acids. Deletions cut 0 bases from V and 4 bases from J, with 9 bases between. CDR3 sequence: CASSQDRQATGELFF. The CDR3 nucleotides read TGCGCCAGCAGCCAAGATCGGCAGGCCACCGGGGAGCTGTTTTTT.